Described below is a single T cell receptor (beta chain) sequence and its context. Its target is unknown. These data originate in a study of shared clonotypes between healthy human individuals. Study results and caveats: Sharing across several donors was seen in about 5% of naive CD4 clonotypes. The authors expected sequencing depth to affect clonotype sharing among donors.

Original methodology: ImmunoSEQ supplied junction-only sequences lacking quality scores, so filtering was different. The data were produced by immunoSEQ multiplex PCR, yet TCRdb's version contains in-frame clones alone and is incomplete. V, J and clone size are those of that table, while D and trimming were read from the DNA. The data hold around 940,000 clones, with around three quarters observed a single time. V was clipped by 6 bases and J by 2 bases, with 13 bases between them. The CDR3 runs to 14 residues. Germline loops: CDR1 MNHNY, CDR2 SVGAGI (reference sequence). The V and J genes are TRBV6-6 and TRBJ1-1; D is unclear. The sequence came from a man aged 18 to 29 in good health. What was sequenced was memory CD4+ T cells sorted from blood. The subset: CD45RA-negative fraction. The CDR3 nucleotides are TGTGCCAGCAGCCCGCCAAGCCTTAACACTGAAGCTTTCTTT. It yields the protein CASSPPSLNTEAFF.